This TCR beta chain was documented in a study of vaccination and CD4 T cells after COVID-19. Study-wide results and caveats: A nonsignificant rise from about 20 to 38 was seen in the median number of SARS-CoV-2-reactive clonotypes. Analysis covered relatively few convalescent patients and lacked any early post-infection timepoints.

The CDR3 totals 17 residues. Germline values: CDR1 SGHTA, CDR2 FQGNSA. V was pared by 6 bases and J by 4 bases, with 14 bases of the junction left unmatched. Sequencing of cultured CD4+ T cell DNA used the Oncomine TCR Beta short-read assay. CD4+ T cells were cultured, and genomic DNA was extracted from them. TCRdb reanalysed the PCR reads using MiXCR and keeps one entry per CDR3 protein. The sample contains roughly 10,000 distinct CDR3 sequences, around 55% of which appear only once. This clonotype was detected only once. Its antigen is unidentified. Treatment reported: roughly nine-day PBMC culture with coronavirus spike peptide pools or control peptides (ViraFEST assay). ViraFEST used peptide pools to expand antigen-specific T cells before TCR sequencing.

The V call is TRBV7-2, the J call TRBJ2-2; TRBD2 aligns across 7 bases. The sequenced sample consisted of CD4+ T cells from blood, cultured in vitro. This TCR derives from a human donor who had recovered from COVID-19. The CDR3 region has the DNA TGTGCCAGCAGTCCCCCCGGGGGAGGGTCTTCCACCGGGGAGCTGTTTTTT. It codes for CASSPPGGGSSTGELFF.